The clone carrying this TCR beta chain has a single count. Its specificity is not known. The record originates from a study of cytomegalovirus exposure and HLA in healthy donors. Findings and limits, study-wide: In a later analysis, several top co-occurrence clusters appeared linked to parvovirus B19, influenza, CMV and Epstein-Barr virus.

PCR was performed using 60 Vbeta and 13 Jbeta primers. The table came from immunoSEQ multiplex PCR; TCRdb's copy has only in-frame clones and leaves some out. The sample has around 90,000 clones; around three quarters are singletons. Germline assignment: CDR1 MDHEN and CDR2 SYDVKM. CDR3 length equals 14 residues. V lost 3 bases, J lost 2 bases, and 11 bases lay in between. The specimen sequenced was PBMCs. The chain is built from TRBV28 and TRBJ2-7; tentatively, D is TRBD1 (6 bases). The TCR sequence derives from a man between 25 and 39 years old in good health and CMV-seronegative. This CDR3 reads CASSFVDRTYEQYF. CDR3 nucleotide sequence: TGTGCCAGCAGTTTCGTGGACAGAACCTACGAGCAGTACTTC.